Each of the 5 T cell receptor beta chains below was sequenced from the same sample in a study of spatial heterogeneity in lung cancer. TCRdb re-called the 5' RACE reads with MiXCR, one entry per CDR3 protein. The table shows about 13,000 distinct CDR3 sequences, with more than 4.5% occurring only once. Described time point: sample taken at primary tumor resection. Whole RNA obtained from tumor, nontumor lung or frozen PBMC underwent sequencing without sorting. Sequences were derived from lung tumor tissue, sampled at surgery. The receptor set was obtained from a human donor with early-stage non-small cell lung cancer.

This clonotype has a count of ten or more. This beta chain is an off-target read within a library intended for alpha chains, so its frequency means little. This chain uses TRBV20-1 with TRBJ2-1, with 7 positions matching TRBD2. Germline V gene data show CDR1 as DFQATT and CDR2 as SNEGSKA (reference sequence). There are 13 residues in the CDR3. This chain's CDR3 is CLLRGSSYNEQFF. The CDR3 region has the DNA TGCCTCCTGCGGGGGAGCTCCTACAATGAGCAGTTCTTC.

This clonotype was seen ten or more times. The size of this beta chain means little, since it is a stray read in a library made for alpha chains. The rearrangement joins TRBV6-2 or TRBV6-3 to TRBJ2-2; D might be TRBD1 (6 bases). CDR1 and CDR2 (germline): MNHEY, SVGEGT. V was shortened by 6 bases and J by 5 bases, with 10 bases between the two germline ends. This CDR3 has 13 amino acids. In DNA, the CDR3 is TGTGCCAGCAGCGTGGGACAAACCGGGGAGCTGTTTTTT. Protein: CASSVGQTGELFF.

This clonotype was picked up many times. This beta chain came through as a stray read in a library set up for alpha chains, and its size says little. The chain combines TRBV29-1 with TRBJ2-7; perhaps TRBD2 as D (7 bases). Germline-derived CDR1 and CDR2 are SQVTM and ANQGSEA. The CDR3 is 14 residues long. Trimming took 4 bases from V and 2 from J, leaving 15 bases between them. CDR3: CSVVYRAGAYEQYF. CDR3 bases: TGCAGCGTTGTCTACAGGGCGGGAGCCTACGAGCAGTACTTC.

This clonotype was seen repeatedly, ten times or more. Little can be read into the size of this beta chain, an off-target read in a library designed for alpha chains. The gene calls are TRBV5-1 and TRBJ2-5; 7 positions match TRBD2. The CDR3 is made up of 15 amino acids. CDR1 is SGHRS, CDR2 YFSETQ, per germline. With V trimmed by 1 base and J by 1 base, 4 bases remained unmatched. CDR3 region: CASSLTGLPQETQYF. The CDR3 DNA sequence: TGCGCCAGCAGCTTGACGGGACTACCCCAAGAGACCCAGTACTTC.

This clonotype was detected ten times or more. For a library built for alpha chains, this beta chain is a stray read; little rests on its size. The V gene is TRBV5-6, the J gene TRBJ1-3; 7 bases are shared with TRBD1. Losses at the gene ends were 3 bases for V and 2 bases for J; bases not matched to a gene: 5. The germline V gene encodes CDR1 SGHDT and CDR2 YYEEEE. The CDR3 spans 15 residues. CDR3: CASSSPDRAGNTIYF. Written as DNA, the CDR3 is TGTGCCAGCAGCTCCCCCGACAGGGCTGGAAACACCATATATTTT.